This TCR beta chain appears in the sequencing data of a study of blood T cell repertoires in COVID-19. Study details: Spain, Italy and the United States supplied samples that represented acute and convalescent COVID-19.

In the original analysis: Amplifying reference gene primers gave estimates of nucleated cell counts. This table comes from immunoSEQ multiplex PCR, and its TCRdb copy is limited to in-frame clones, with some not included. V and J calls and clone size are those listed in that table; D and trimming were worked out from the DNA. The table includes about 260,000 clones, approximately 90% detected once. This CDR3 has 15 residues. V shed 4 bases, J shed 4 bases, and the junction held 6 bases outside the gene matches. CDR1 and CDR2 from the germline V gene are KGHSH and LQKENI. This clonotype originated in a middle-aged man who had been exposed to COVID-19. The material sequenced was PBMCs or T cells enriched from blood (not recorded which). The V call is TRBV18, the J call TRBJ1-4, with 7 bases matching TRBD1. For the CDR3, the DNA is TGTGCCAGCTCACATCGGGACAGATATAATGAAAAACTGTTTTTT. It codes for CASSHRDRYNEKLFF.